This T cell receptor beta chain was recovered during a study of CD8+CD57+ T cells in acquired aplastic anemia. Study-wide background: DNA recovered from sorted CD4+ and CD8+ cells had a mean of 3.2 ug.

Germline V gene sequence: CDR1 SNHLY, CDR2 FYNNEI. The junction had 3 bases not matched to a gene; V was cut back by 6 bases and J by 6 bases. The CDR3 is made up of 13 amino acids. TCR beta VDJ and CDR3 were profiled, and genomic DNA was the template. TCRdb analysed the reads with MiXCR anew, one entry per CDR3 protein. The sample lists over 200,000 distinct CDR3 sequences, approximately 57% seen once, with about 31% in the top ten. In regard to this clonotype: Its antigen is unidentified.

Study-wide results and limits: Between patients and controls, approximately 29 CD8+ CDR3 sequences were found in common.

The clonotype was recovered from a human donor in good health. The chain links TRBV2 to TRBJ1-5; 9 nucleotides agree with TRBD1. Sample: sorted CD4+, CD8+, or CD8+CD57+ T cells (not recorded which) from PBMCs. The CDR3 is CASRGQGTQPQHF. The CDR3 DNA reads TGTGCCAGCAGGGGACAGGGAACTCAGCCCCAGCATTTT.